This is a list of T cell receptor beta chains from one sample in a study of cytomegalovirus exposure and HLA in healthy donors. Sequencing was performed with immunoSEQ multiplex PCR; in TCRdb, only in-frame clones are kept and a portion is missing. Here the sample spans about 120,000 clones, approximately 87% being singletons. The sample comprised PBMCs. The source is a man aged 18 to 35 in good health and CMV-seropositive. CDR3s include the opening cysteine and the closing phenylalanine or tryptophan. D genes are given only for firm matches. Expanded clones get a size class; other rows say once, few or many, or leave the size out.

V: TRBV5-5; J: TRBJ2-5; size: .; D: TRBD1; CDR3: CASSSGQGQETQYF; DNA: TGTGCCAGCAGCTCGGGACAGGGGCAAGAGACCCAGTACTTC
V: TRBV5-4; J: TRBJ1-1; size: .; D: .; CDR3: CASSFSMGQNTEAFF; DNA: TGTGCCAGCAGCTTTTCGATGGGGCAAAACACTGAAGCTTTCTTT
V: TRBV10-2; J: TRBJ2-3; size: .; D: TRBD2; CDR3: CASSDTSGGPTSTDTQYF; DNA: TGCGCCAGCAGTGATACCAGCGGGGGACCGACTAGCACAGATACGCAGTATTTT
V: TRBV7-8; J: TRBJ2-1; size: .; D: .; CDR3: CASSSSAPLHPSSYNEQFF; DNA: TGTGCCAGCAGCTCCTCTGCACCCCTTCACCCGAGCTCCTACAATGAGCAGTTCTTC
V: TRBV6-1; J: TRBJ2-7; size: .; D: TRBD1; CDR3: CASSSQGAYEQYF; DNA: TGTGCCAGCAGTTCACAGGGGGCCTACGAGCAGTACTTC
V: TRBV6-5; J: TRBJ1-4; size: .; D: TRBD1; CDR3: CASSYSGTGNEKLFF; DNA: TGTGCCAGCAGTTACTCCGGGACAGGGAACGAAAAACTGTTTTTT
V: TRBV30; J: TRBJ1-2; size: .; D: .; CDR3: CALHTIDGRNYGYTF; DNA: TGTGCCCTACACACTATAGACGGGAGAAACTATGGCTACACCTTC
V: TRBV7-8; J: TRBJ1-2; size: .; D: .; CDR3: CASSLSGGETYYGYTF; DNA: TGTGCCAGCAGCTTATCTGGCGGCGAGACTTACTATGGCTACACCTTC
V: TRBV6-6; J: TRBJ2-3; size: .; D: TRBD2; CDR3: CASSYPAGGPTDTQYF; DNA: TGTGCCAGCAGTTACCCCGCGGGGGGGCCAACAGATACGCAGTATTTT
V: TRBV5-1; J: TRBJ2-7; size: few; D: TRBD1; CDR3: CASSLSTGSFTLAYEQYF; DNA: TGCGCCAGCAGCTTATCGACAGGGAGCTTTACTTTGGCCTACGAGCAGTACTTC
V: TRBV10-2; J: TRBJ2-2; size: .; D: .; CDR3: CASSDGFTGELFF; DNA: TGCGCCAGCAGTGACGGGTTCACCGGGGAGCTGTTTTTT
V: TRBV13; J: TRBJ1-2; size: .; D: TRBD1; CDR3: CATDSGQGARSYGYTF; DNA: TGTGCCACCGATTCGGGACAGGGGGCGCGTAGCTATGGCTACACCTTC
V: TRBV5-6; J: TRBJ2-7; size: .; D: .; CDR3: CASSPQGAYEQYF; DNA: TGTGCCAGCAGCCCTCAAGGAGCCTACGAGCAGTACTTC
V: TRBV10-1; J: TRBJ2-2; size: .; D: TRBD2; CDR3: CASNPGAGDTGELFF; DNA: TGCGCCAGCAATCCCGGGGCGGGGGACACCGGGGAGCTGTTTTTT
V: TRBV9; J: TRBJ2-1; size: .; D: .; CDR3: CASSVDPGEGNEQFF; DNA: TGTGCCAGCAGCGTAGATCCAGGGGAAGGCAATGAGCAGTTCTTC
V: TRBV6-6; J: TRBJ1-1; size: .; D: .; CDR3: CASIEPMTAEAFF; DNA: TGTGCCAGCATTGAACCTATGACAGCGGAAGCTTTCTTT
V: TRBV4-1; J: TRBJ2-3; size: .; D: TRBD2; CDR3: CASSQDFPSGGGGTQYF; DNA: TGCGCCAGCAGCCAAGATTTCCCTAGCGGGGGTGGGGGTACGCAGTATTTT
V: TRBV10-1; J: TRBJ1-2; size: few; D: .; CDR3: CASTRCYGYTF; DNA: TGCGCCAGCACGCGGTGCTATGGCTACACCTTC
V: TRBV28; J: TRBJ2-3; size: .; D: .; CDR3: CASQVGLTDTQYF; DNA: TGTGCCAGCCAAGTGGGCCTCACAGATACGCAGTATTTT
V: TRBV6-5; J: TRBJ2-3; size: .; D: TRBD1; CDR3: CASSRTGVTDTQYF; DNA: TGTGCCAGCAGTAGGACAGGGGTGACAGATACGCAGTATTTT
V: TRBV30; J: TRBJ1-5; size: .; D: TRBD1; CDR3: CAWSKTTGNQPQHF; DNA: TGTGCCTGGAGTAAAACGACAGGGAATCAGCCCCAGCATTTT
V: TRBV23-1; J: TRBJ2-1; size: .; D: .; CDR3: CASSHRGHNEQFF; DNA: TGCGCCAGCAGTCACAGGGGCCACAATGAGCAGTTCTTC